This T cell receptor (beta chain) was found in a study of T cells expressing NK-cell markers. On the study more broadly: Beta-chain profiling covered CD3+CD56+NKG2C+, CD3+CD56+NKG2C- and CD3+CD56-NKG2C+ sorted subsets. The sequencing cohort of eight donors included seven HCMV-seropositive individuals and one seronegative individual. Whole-study findings and limits: These same clonotypes (in several donors) also led the CD3+CD56-NKG2C+ fraction.

TCR beta libraries carry UMIs added by 5'RACE template switching. Following a re-call of the 5' RACE reads, TCRdb has one entry per CDR3 protein and lacks DNA. This sample's table reports 150,000 to 180,000 distinct CDR3 sequences. As regards this clonotype: Its antigen is unidentified.

The CDR3 runs to 15 residues. The V gene's germline CDR1 is LGHDT and CDR2 YNNKEL (reference sequence). The gene calls are TRBV3-1 and TRBJ2-5; absent DNA, TCRdb's TRBD1 call cannot be checked. The receptor's source is a woman aged 45-65 years in good health. Specimen: blood T cells: a sorted CD56 or NKG2C T cell subset, CD4+ or CD8+ T cells, or bulk PBMC T cells (not recorded which). The CDR3 region is CASSHSQGWQETQYF.